This is a list of T cell receptor beta chains from one sample in a study of T-cell reconstitution after alpha-beta-depleted transplantation in children. TCRdb independently ran MiXCR on the PCR reads; one entry per CDR3 protein. The data contain fewer than 700,000 distinct CDR3 sequences, 10% to 15% of them seen just once; the ten biggest clones take up 2% to 2.5%. This specimen consisted of PBMCs, mostly from graft donor cells, obtained 360 days after TCRalphabeta/CD19-depleted stem cell transplant. Source of these receptors: a male patient between 5 and 17 years old who had a stem cell transplant for acute myeloid leukemia, so the T cells may come from the graft donor. Both conserved end residues are part of each CDR3. Each record gives: clone size, D gene, J gene, V gene, CDR3 DNA, CDR3 protein. A D gene is named only where the DNA matches it firmly. The listing skips clone size in some rows; elsewhere it reads once, few, many or a size class.

>few|TRBD2|TRBJ2-1|TRBV5-4
TGTGCCAGCACTCTCCGACTAGCGGGAACGAATGAGCAGTTCTTC
CASTLRLAGTNEQFF
>few|TRBD1|TRBJ2-3|TRBV7-9
TGTGCCAGCAGCGGACCGGGACAGGGGTCCGATACGCAGTATTTT
CASSGPGQGSDTQYF
>few|.|TRBJ2-7|TRBV20-1
TGCAGTGCTACGGCCCGGCGAGGCTCCTACGAGCAGTACTTC
CSATARRGSYEQYF
>.|TRBD1|TRBJ1-5|TRBV7-9
TGTGCCAGCAGCTTAGGACAGGGAGGGGAGCCCCAGCATTTT
CASSLGQGGEPQHF
>.|.|TRBJ2-5|TRBV7-8
TGTGCCAGCAGCTTCCGACGGGGGGAGACCCAGTACTTC
CASSFRRGETQYF
>.|TRBD1|TRBJ2-7|TRBV7-2
TGTGCCAGCAGCTTAGATCAGGGGGCCTACGAGCAGTACTTC
CASSLDQGAYEQYF
>many|TRBD2|TRBJ2-3|TRBV5-1
TGCGCCAGCAGCCCGGGACTAGGAGATACGCAGTATTTT
CASSPGLGDTQYF
>.|.|TRBJ2-5|TRBV5-3
TGTGCCAGGAGCCCTGGGGGTAGAAAAGAGACCCAGTACTTC
CARSPGGRKETQYF
>many|TRBD2|TRBJ2-1|TRBV20-1
TGCAGTGCTAGGGCGACTAGCGGGAAACTCTATGAGCAGTTCTTC
CSARATSGKLYEQFF
>few|.|TRBJ2-3|TRBV27
TGTGCCAGCAGTTTAGAGGGAGTAGCGAAAGATACGCAGTATTTT
CASSLEGVAKDTQYF
>.|.|TRBJ1-5|TRBV15
TGTGCCACCAGCAGAGGAGCGGGGACCGGGTATCAGCCCCAGCATTTT
CATSRGAGTGYQPQHF
>.|.|TRBJ2-4|TRBV7-2
TGTGCCAGCAGCTTTGGCTCCACCGGACAGGCCAAAAACATTCAGTACTTC
CASSFGSTGQAKNIQYF
>.|TRBD2|TRBJ2-3|TRBV10-3
TGTGCCATCAGTGAGTCCACGGTGGCTAGCGGGAGACGGACAGATACGCAGTATTTT
CAISESTVASGRRTDTQYF
>.|.|TRBJ1-2|TRBV27
TGTGCCAGCAGTTTCCCGGGGAGGGGGAATGGCTACACCTTC
CASSFPGRGNGYTF
>.|TRBD2|TRBJ2-2|TRBV7-3
TGTGCCAGCAGCTTAACTGGTAGCGGGAGTGTCACCGGGGAGCTGTTTTTT
CASSLTGSGSVTGELFF
>.|TRBD1|TRBJ2-1|TRBV2
TGTGCCAGTCTCCGGGACAGGGATTTCAATGAGCAGTTCTTC
CASLRDRDFNEQFF
>.|.|TRBJ2-4|TRBV12-3/TRBV12-4
TGTGCCAGCAGAGAGGTAGCCAAAAACATTCAGTACTTC
CASREVAKNIQYF
>.|TRBD2|TRBJ2-7|TRBV9
TGTGCCAGCAACGGACTAGCGGGAGTTGTCTTC
CASNGLAGVVF
>few|TRBD1|TRBJ2-7|TRBV4-3
TGCGCCAGCAGCCCTTTCGGACAGGGCAGACTCTACGAGCAGTACTTC
CASSPFGQGRLYEQYF
>.|.|TRBJ2-3|TRBV6-2/TRBV6-3
TGTGCCAGCAGTTACTCGATTCTGCCTCTTGGAGCATCTAGCACAGATACGCAGTATTTT
CASSYSILPLGASSTDTQYF
>.|.|TRBJ2-5|TRBV29-1
TGCAGCGAGTGGGGGGCAGGGGTTCAAGAGACCCAGTACTTC
CSEWGAGVQETQYF
>few|.|TRBJ1-1|TRBV15
TGTGCCACCAGCAGCCGGTCCAGCGGGCTCACTGAAGCTTTCTTT
CATSSRSSGLTEAFF
>many|TRBD2|TRBJ2-1|TRBV4-3
TGCGCCAGCAGCCAAGATATCGGTAGCGGGAGGGATGGCAATGAGCAGTTCTTC
CASSQDIGSGRDGNEQFF
>.|TRBD2|TRBJ2-7|TRBV4-3
TGCGCCAGCAGCCCGGGACTAGCGGGGTTATTCTCCTACGAGCAGTACTTC
CASSPGLAGLFSYEQYF
>.|TRBD1|TRBJ2-5|TRBV10-3
TGTGCCATCAGGGACAGGGAGACCCAGTACTTC
CAIRDRETQYF
>few|.|TRBJ2-3|TRBV2
TGTGCCAGCAGTACCTTGTCTGGGGCAGATACGCAGTATTTT
CASSTLSGADTQYF
>few|.|TRBJ2-3|TRBV6-2/TRBV6-3
TGTGCCAGCACCAACGAGCCCACAGATACGCAGTATTTT
CASTNEPTDTQYF
>many|.|TRBJ2-7|TRBV18
TGTGCCAGCTCACAAGACAGGCTCTACGAGCAGTACTTC
CASSQDRLYEQYF
>.|.|TRBJ2-5|TRBV7-6
TGTGCCAGCAGCTTAGACGGGACACCTCAAGAGACCCAGTACTTC
CASSLDGTPQETQYF
>many|TRBD2|TRBJ2-7|TRBV2
TGTGCCAGCAGTGAGTTGGCTAGCGGGTCCCTTTACGAGCAGTACTTC
CASSELASGSLYEQYF
>.|.|TRBJ2-1|TRBV7-3
TGTGCCAGCAGCTTAACGTTCAGCGCCTACAATGAGCAGTTCTTC
CASSLTFSAYNEQFF
>.|TRBD2|TRBJ2-1|TRBV19
TGTGCCAGTAGTATAAGGGGGACTAGCGGCCCTGGGTCCTACAATGAGCAGTTCTTC
CASSIRGTSGPGSYNEQFF
>.|TRBD2|TRBJ2-1|TRBV20-1
TGCAGTGCCCAAGAGTGGGTAGCGGGGGGGATTAATGAGCAGTTCTTC
CSAQEWVAGGINEQFF
>many|TRBD2|TRBJ2-5|TRBV29-1
TGCAGCTCCCCTAGCGGGTGGGACGGAGAGACCCAGTACTTC
CSSPSGWDGETQYF
>many|.|TRBJ2-2|TRBV7-8
TGTGCCAGCAGCTTAGCTACGAACACCGGGGAGCTGTTTTTT
CASSLATNTGELFF
>many|TRBD2|TRBJ2-2|TRBV24-1
TGTGCCACCAGTGACGTCCGGGGGGATTCGAACACCGGGGAGCTGTTTTTT
CATSDVRGDSNTGELFF
>many|.|TRBJ2-7|TRBV5-1
TGCGCCAGCAGCGCGGTTACCTACGAGCAGTACTTC
CASSAVTYEQYF
>many|TRBD1|TRBJ2-7|TRBV9
TGTGCCAGCAGTGTTGGGACAGCCTACGAGCAGTACTTC
CASSVGTAYEQYF
>few|.|TRBJ2-7|TRBV28
TGTGCCAGCAGCCAGCAACTCGGGGGTGGGGTGTTCGAGCAGTACTTC
CASSQQLGGGVFEQYF
>.|.|TRBJ2-4|TRBV4-3
TGCGCCAGCAGCCAAGTCCCAGAGGGAAACATTCAGTACTTC
CASSQVPEGNIQYF
>once|.|TRBJ2-3|TRBV18
TGTGCCAGCTCACCAGTCAGGGGAATAAGGACAGATACGCAGTATTTT
CASSPVRGIRTDTQYF
>few|.|TRBJ2-7|TRBV28
TGTGCCAGCTGCATCTGGCAGATCCCGTACGAGCAGTACTTC
CASCIWQIPYEQYF
>many|TRBD2|TRBJ2-7|TRBV28
TGTGCCAGCAGTCGGGGACTAGCGGGAAGGGTAGAGCTATACTACGAGCAGTACTTC
CASSRGLAGRVELYYEQYF
>few|.|TRBJ2-7|TRBV20-1
TGCAGTGCTAGAGCCGAACCGAGGTGGGAGCAGTACTTC
CSARAEPRWEQYF
>few|TRBD1|TRBJ1-1|TRBV7-9
TGTGCCAGCAGCTCGTATACAGGGGACACTGAAGCTTTCTTT
CASSSYTGDTEAFF
>few|.|TRBJ2-1|TRBV29-1
TGCAGCGTAATACTCGTGACGGGGACGTCGGCCTACAATGAGCAGTTCTTC
CSVILVTGTSAYNEQFF
>.|TRBD2|TRBJ2-1|TRBV4-3
TGCGCCAGCAGCCAAGTTAGCGGGCTTTACAATGAGCAGTTCTTC
CASSQVSGLYNEQFF
>.|.|TRBJ2-3|TRBV12-3/TRBV12-4
TGTGCCAGCAGTTTCAAGGGATGGGGTACAGATACGCAGTATTTT
CASSFKGWGTDTQYF
>few|TRBD1|TRBJ2-7|TRBV29-1
TGCAGCGTTGGACAGGGGTTCTCCTACGAGCAGTACTTC
CSVGQGFSYEQYF
>few|TRBD2|TRBJ2-7|TRBV28
TGTGCCAGCAGTGCCGGGACTATCATCAACGAGCAGTACTTC
CASSAGTIINEQYF
>few|TRBD2|TRBJ2-7|TRBV7-8
TGTGCCAGCAGCTCCTGGCGGGAGGCCCTCTACGAGCAGTACTTC
CASSSWREALYEQYF
>.|.|TRBJ1-6|TRBV20-1
TGCAGTGCTAGAGTTCCCTTGGGGATGAGGACACCCCTCCACTTT
CSARVPLGMRTPLHF